These 24 T cell receptor beta chains came from one sample sequenced in a study of T cell responses to AZD1222 COVID-19 vaccine. TCRdb keeps only in-frame clones here, not all; method: immunoSEQ multiplex PCR. Of approximately 180,000 clones detected, approximately 92% appear once; the ten largest clones hold about 4%. Sample: peripheral blood, taken 28 days after the second dose of the MenACWY control vaccine. The receptor source for this set is an adult who received the MenACWY meningococcal vaccine as a control.

The rearrangement uses TRBV10-3 and TRBJ1-2; 8 nucleotides align to TRBD1. The V segment lost 7 bases and the J segment 7 bases; nucleotides outside the gene matches: 5. Looked up from germline, CDR1 is ENHRY and CDR2 is SYGVKD. The CDR3 consists of 12 residues. The CDR3 region has the DNA TGTGCCATCACCCCGGACAGGGTTGGCTACACCTTC. The encoded protein is CAITPDRVGYTF.

The count of this clone is one. The gene calls are TRBV3-1 (or the pseudogene TRBV3-2) and TRBJ2-7; 13 bases are a match to TRBD2. Germline V gene lookup returns CDR1 LGHDT and CDR2 YNNKEL (reference sequence). The CDR3 length is 15 residues. Trimming removed 4 bases from V and 7 bases from J; junction bases left unmatched: 7. CDR3 protein: CASSPPGLAGWEQYF. The CDR3 DNA follows: TGTGCCAGCAGCCCTCCGGGACTAGCGGGATGGGAGCAGTACTTC.

The chain combines TRBV5-5 with TRBJ2-7; possible D gene TRBD1, 7 bases. Trimming pared 4 bases from V and 2 bases from J, leaving 16 bases between. CDR3 length equals 15 residues. In germline, CDR1 is SGHKS, CDR2 YYEKEE (reference sequence). The CDR3 sequence is CASSRGTVAPYEQYF. CDR3 nucleotides: TGTGCCAGCAGCCGCGGGACAGTTGCTCCCTACGAGCAGTACTTC.

This clone was detected only a few times. V is TRBV5-1 and J is TRBJ2-7; TRBD1 might be the D (6 bases). In germline, CDR1 is SGHRS, CDR2 YFSETQ. V was trimmed by 0 bases and J by 2 bases, leaving 6 bases between them. The CDR3 loop spans 13 amino acids. CDR3 in DNA: TGCGCCAGCAGCTTGGGGGGGCCCTACGAGCAGTACTTC. Residues: CASSLGGPYEQYF.

The chain joins TRBV7-3 to TRBJ1-1; possible D gene TRBD1, 5 bases. The CDR3 loop spans 13 amino acids. CDR1 and CDR2 from the germline V gene are SGHTA and FQGTGA. Trimming shortened V by 5 bases and J by 4 bases, and 11 bases separated the two germline ends. This CDR3 is CASSRGGTTEAFF. The CDR3 nucleotides read TGTGCCAGCAGCCGGGGGGGTACCACTGAAGCTTTCTTT. Supplemented by reference TRBV7-3 and TRBJ1-1, the full variable domain reads GAGVSQTPSNKVTEKGKYVELRCDPISGHTALYWYRQSLGQGPEFLIYFQGTGAADDSGLPNDRFFAVRPEGSVSTLKIQRTERGDSAVYLCASSRGGTTEAFFGQGTRLTVV.

The rearrangement links TRBV7-8 to TRBJ1-2; possible D gene TRBD1, 5 bases. V gave up 2 bases and J gave up 6 bases, with 16 bases separating them. Germline CDR1 SGHVS, CDR2 FQNEAQ. There are 15 residues in the CDR3. The DNA for the CDR3 is TGTGCCAGCAGCTTATCCCACCAGGGAAAGGATGGCTACACCTTC. It yields the protein CASSLSHQGKDGYTF.

The CDR3 DNA reads as TGTGCCAGCAGCCAAGATCAGGTGAACACTGAAGCTTTCTTT. Its protein product is CASSQDQVNTEAFF. This chain connects TRBV3-1 (or the pseudogene TRBV3-2) to TRBJ1-1; D is unresolved. Germline V gene data show CDR1 as LGHDT and CDR2 as YNNKEL (reference sequence). The CDR3 is 14 residues long. Trimming removed 0 bases from V and 0 bases from J, with 5 bases in between.

V gene TRBV5-1 combines with J gene TRBJ1-5; TRBD1 might be the D (5 bases). Germline V gives CDR1 SGHRS, CDR2 YFSETQ. The CDR3 extends over 16 amino acids. V lost 4 bases, J lost 1 base, and 15 bases lay in between. The CDR3 DNA reads as TGCGCCAGCAGCCTGGATGGGGGAGAAAGCAATCAGCCCCAGCATTTT. Translated: CASSLDGGESNQPQHF.

This rearrangement joins TRBV16 to TRBJ1-5, with D unclear. The CDR3 length is 13 residues. Trimming took 4 bases from V and 5 from J, leaving 9 bases between them. Germline lookup yields CDR1 KGHSY and CDR2 FQNENV. Here the CDR3 reads CASSPTRDQPQHF. The CDR3 nucleotides are TGTGCCAGCAGCCCCACTCGGGATCAGCCCCAGCATTTT.

CDR3 DNA sequence: TGTGCCAGCACCGGACAGAGGATGAACACTGAAGCTTTCTTT. Encoded protein: CASTGQRMNTEAFF. The rearrangement uses TRBV7-9 and TRBJ1-1; tentatively, D is TRBD1 (6 bases). V gave up 7 bases and J gave up 0 bases, with 12 bases separating them. Germline V gives CDR1 SEHNR, CDR2 FQNEAQ (reference sequence). The CDR3 spans 14 residues.

The chain combines TRBV7-6 with TRBJ2-3; perhaps TRBD1 as D (6 bases). The germline CDR1 and CDR2 sequences are SGHVS and FNYEAQ. The CDR3 covers 15 residues. Deletions cut 0 bases from V and 6 bases from J, with 13 bases between. CDR3 residues: CASSLATGVRDTQYF. The CDR3 coding sequence is TGTGCCAGCAGCTTAGCGACAGGAGTCAGGGATACGCAGTATTTT. The whole variable domain, filled in from reference TRBV7-6 and TRBJ2-3, reads GAGVSQSPRYKVTKRGQDVALRCDPISGHVSLYWYRQALGQGPEFLTYFNYEAQQDKSGLPNDRFSAERPEGSISTLTIQRTEQRDSAMYRCASSLATGVRDTQYFGPGTRLTVL.

This clone appeared once. This chain connects TRBV9 to TRBJ2-7; possible D gene TRBD2, 5 bases. There are 16 residues in the CDR3. Germline CDR1 and CDR2: SGDLS and YYNGEE. Trimming cost V 1 base and J 5 bases, with 19 bases left between them. The CDR3 protein is CASSVTGGLEKNEQYF. The CDR3 DNA reads as TGTGCCAGCAGCGTAACGGGCGGGTTGGAGAAGAACGAGCAGTACTTC.

This clone was counted once. The gene calls are TRBV9 and TRBJ2-3; 11 nucleotides match TRBD2. The germline gives CDR1 SGDLS, CDR2 YYNGEE. Trimming removed 0 bases from V and 0 bases from J; junction bases left unmatched: 6. The CDR3 is made up of 18 amino acids. CDR3 in amino acids: CASSVAPSGRSSTDTQYF. For the CDR3, the DNA is TGTGCCAGCAGCGTAGCTCCTAGCGGGAGGTCTAGCACAGATACGCAGTATTTT.

The gene calls are TRBV6-5 and TRBJ2-2, with 9 bases lining up with TRBD2. Per germline, CDR1 MNHEY and CDR2 SVGAGI. The CDR3 has 15 residues. Germline trimming cut 0 bases from V and 7 bases from J; bases unmatched to any gene: 3. The chain's CDR3 is CASSYSGTSIGELFF. The CDR3 DNA follows: TGTGCCAGCAGTTACTCCGGGACTAGCATCGGGGAGCTGTTTTTT.

The V call is TRBV7-8, the J call TRBJ2-3; D gene ambiguous. Between the trimmed V and J ends, which lost 5 bases and 6 bases, there was a span of 18 bases. The CDR3 is 15 amino acids. Per the germline V gene, CDR1 is SGHVS and CDR2 is FQNEAQ. The DNA for the CDR3 is TGTGCCAGCAGCATTTGGAGTGGTGCTCTGGATACGCAGTATTTT. Protein sequence: CASSIWSGALDTQYF.

Note on this clone: Other nucleotide sequences in the sample specify the same CDR3. This chain connects TRBV9 to TRBJ1-1, with D unclear. V dropped 2 bases and J dropped 1 base, with 6 bases sitting between them. This CDR3 region has 13 residues. Germline CDR1 is SGDLS and CDR2 is YYNGEE. CDR3 sequence: CASSVSGNTEAFF. The CDR3 nucleotides read TGTGCCAGCAGCGTCTCGGGGAACACTGAAGCTTTCTTT.

V is TRBV5-6 and J is TRBJ2-1, with 9 bases aligning to TRBD2. V was pared by 2 bases and J by 7 bases, with 7 bases of the junction left unmatched. There are 15 residues in the CDR3. Germline V lookup: CDR1 SGHDT, CDR2 YYEEEE. CDR3 in DNA: TGTGCCAGCAGCTTTGAGGTAGCGGGAGCGAATGAGCAGTTCTTC. This translates into CASSFEVAGANEQFF.

This rearrangement joins TRBV11-2 to TRBJ1-2; weak D call: TRBD1 (5 bases). The CDR3 loop spans 14 amino acids. Germline lookup yields CDR1 SGHAT and CDR2 FQNNGV. V gave up 0 bases and J gave up 7 bases, with 12 bases separating them. This CDR3 reads CASSLDGVGVGYTF. The DNA for the CDR3 is TGTGCCAGCAGCTTAGATGGGGTAGGGGTTGGCTACACCTTC.

The chain carries TRBV15 and TRBJ2-7, with 11 bases identical to TRBD2. CDR3 length: 18 amino acids. V lost 0 bases and J lost 1; bases outside the gene matches: 8. CDR1 LNHNV and CDR2 YYDKDF come from the germline V gene (reference sequence). The CDR3 here is CATSRDPGTSGRSYEQYF. The CDR3 nucleotides read TGTGCCACCAGCAGAGACCCCGGGACTAGCGGACGGTCCTACGAGCAGTACTTC.

The gene calls are TRBV7-2 and TRBJ1-6; tentatively, D is TRBD1 (5 bases). In germline, CDR1 is SGHTA, CDR2 FQGNSA. The CDR3 spans 17 residues. V dropped 5 bases and J dropped 9 bases, with 23 bases sitting between them. CDR3 DNA: TGTGCCAGCAGCCGGGACTTGGGACTCCAGAGAGGTTCACCCCTCCACTTT. Its protein product is CASSRDLGLQRGSPLHF. Together with reference TRBV7-2 and TRBJ1-6, the CDR3 gives the full variable domain: GAGVSQSPSNKVTEKGKDVELRCDPISGHTALYWYRQSLGQGLEFLIYFQGNSAPDKSGLPSDRFSAERTGGSVSTLTIQRTQQEDSAVYLCASSRDLGLQRGSPLHFGNGTRLTVT.

The rearrangement joins TRBV9 to TRBJ1-1; D is possibly TRBD1 (5 bases). Looked up from germline, CDR1 is SGDLS and CDR2 is YYNGEE. The CDR3 totals 15 residues. V lost 4 bases and J lost 0, with 13 bases in between. The CDR3 DNA reads as TGTGCCAGCAGCTTCGGGACGGTGGTGAACACTGAAGCTTTCTTT. Its protein is CASSFGTVVNTEAFF.

The chain combines TRBV5-5 with TRBJ2-7, with 9 nucleotides matching TRBD2. CDR3 length: 14 residues. The V and J ends lost 2 bases and 7 bases, in that order; junction bases with no gene match: 7. CDR1 is SGHKS and CDR2 is YYEKEE in the germline V gene (reference sequence). CDR3 sequence: CASSLAGGGGEQYF. The CDR3 DNA is TGTGCCAGCAGCTTAGCGGGAGGAGGCGGGGAGCAGTACTTC.

The chain recombines TRBV7-2 with TRBJ2-1; TRBD1 might be the D (5 bases). Trimming cost V 2 bases and J 9 bases, with 20 bases left between them. This CDR3 is 16 amino acids long. From germline, CDR1 is SGHTA and CDR2 FQGNSA. Written as DNA, the CDR3 is TGTGCCAGCAGCTTATTGGGGCAGGACCCTCTTGGTGAGCAGTTCTTC. Residues: CASSLLGQDPLGEQFF.

The V gene is TRBV5-1, the J gene TRBJ1-1; 9 bases line up with TRBD1. The V and J ends lost 3 bases and 12 bases, in that order; junction bases with no gene match: 12. The CDR3 runs 14 residues. CDR1 and CDR2 from the germline V gene are SGHRS and YFSETQ. The CDR3 DNA follows: TGCGCCAGCAGCTGGGACAGGGTGGGCCCTAACCCTTTCTTT. Translating it yields CASSWDRVGPNPFF.